These 15 T cell receptor beta chains came from one sample sequenced in a study of blood T cell repertoires in COVID-19. The protocol was immunoSEQ multiplex PCR, while the TCRdb copy is restricted to in-frame clones and leaves out a portion. This sample carries approximately 150,000 clones, roughly 90% of them seen once, and the ten largest clones take around 1.2%. Sequencing was done on a sample of PBMCs or T cells enriched from blood (not recorded which). All receptors come from a human donor with acute COVID-19. The donor label of this sample is uncertain.

The chain is built from TRBV18 and TRBJ1-2; the D is unclear. The germline CDR1 and CDR2 sequences are KGHSH and LQKENI. Trimming removed 5 bases at V and 4 bases at J, with 23 bases between. CDR3 length equals 17 residues. CDR3 sequence: CASSSSSDTDLSYGYTF. CDR3 DNA: TGTGCCAGCTCATCCTCTTCAGACACCGACCTTTCCTATGGCTACACCTTC. The variable domain in full, completed from reference TRBV18 and TRBJ1-2, reads NAGVMQNPRHLVRRRGQEARLRCSPMKGHSHVYWYRQLPEEGLKFMVYLQKENIIDESGMPKERFSAEFPKEGPSILRIQQVVRGDSAAYFCASSSSSDTDLSYGYTFGSGTRLTVV.

This chain links TRBV20-1 with TRBJ2-7, with 9 bases lining up with TRBD2. CDR1 and CDR2 (germline): DFQATT, SNEGSKA (reference sequence). V lost 6 bases, J lost 2 bases, and 8 bases stayed unmatched. This CDR3 region has 14 residues. The CDR3: CSASSLAGTYEQYF. DNA of the CDR3: TGCAGTGCCAGTTCCCTAGCGGGGACCTACGAGCAGTACTTC.

The chain has TRBV14 and TRBJ1-6; D is perhaps TRBD1 (6 bases). The CDR3 runs 15 residues. Deletions cut 1 base from V and 4 bases from J, with 8 bases between. Looked up from germline, CDR1 is SGHDN and CDR2 is FVKESK. CDR3 DNA sequence: TGTGCCAGCAGCCAAGGGACAGTTTATAATTCACCCCTCCACTTT. This encodes CASSQGTVYNSPLHF.

The CDR3 bases are TGTGCCAGTAGTAAGGACAGGGGTGGCACCGGGGAGCTGTTTTTT. Translating it yields CASSKDRGGTGELFF. The V call is TRBV19, the J call TRBJ2-2; 9 nucleotides match TRBD1. The CDR3 loop spans 15 amino acids. Per the germline V gene, CDR1 is LNHDA and CDR2 is SQIVND (reference sequence). V trimming: 4 bases; J trimming: 4 bases; junction bases outside the gene matches: 4.

V gene TRBV9 combines with J gene TRBJ1-2, with D unresolved. Germline V lookup: CDR1 SGDLS, CDR2 YYNGEE. The V end lost 4 bases, the J end lost 7 bases, and 17 bases lay between the germline ends. The CDR3 runs 14 residues. CDR3 protein: CASSPMAEGGGYTF. In DNA form, the CDR3 reads TGTGCCAGCAGCCCTATGGCTGAGGGAGGTGGCTACACCTTC.

In nucleotides, the CDR3 is TGCGCCAGCAGCTTGGTAGGGAGGGAAACTGAAGCTTTCTTT. This sequence encodes CASSLVGRETEAFF. The V and J genes are TRBV5-1 and TRBJ1-1; D gene unclear. Deletions cut 0 bases from V and 5 bases from J, with 11 bases between. Germline CDR1 is SGHRS and CDR2 is YFSETQ. This CDR3 is built from 14 residues.

J is TRBJ2-4 and V is TRBV2; 12 nucleotides line up with TRBD2. Trimming took 3 bases from V and 2 from J; bases not matched to a gene: 8. The CDR3 is 18 amino acids. CDR1 and CDR2 from the germline V gene are SNHLY and FYNNEI. The CDR3 nucleotides read TGTGCCAGCAGTGACCTAGCGGGGGGGATTCGGACCAAAAACATTCAGTACTTC. As protein: CASSDLAGGIRTKNIQYF.

This sequence joins TRBV5-1 and TRBJ2-3; 12 bases align to TRBD2. V trimming: 4 bases; J trimming: 3 bases; junction bases outside the gene matches: 6. CDR1 is SGHRS and CDR2 is YFSETQ in the germline V gene. The CDR3 is 16 residues long. The CDR3 sequence: CASSPRLAGATDTQYF. The CDR3 DNA reads TGCGCCAGCAGCCCCAGACTAGCGGGGGCTACAGATACGCAGTATTTT.

Relative to its sample, this clone is medium-sized. The rearrangement links TRBV10-3 to TRBJ1-3; D is possibly TRBD1 (6 bases). CDR3 length: 16 amino acids. V lost 0 bases, J lost 0 bases, and 9 bases lay in between. Germline loops: CDR1 ENHRY, CDR2 SYGVKD. CDR3 residues: CAISESLGASGNTIYF. Here the CDR3 DNA reads TGTGCCATCAGTGAGTCACTGGGGGCCTCTGGAAACACCATATATTTT.

V usage is TRBV10-2 and J usage is TRBJ1-1; D is ambiguous. The CDR3 runs 14 residues. CDR1 and CDR2 (germline): WSHSY, SAAADI. V shed 0 bases and J shed 8 bases, with 13 bases lying between them. Here the CDR3 DNA reads TGCGCCAGCAGTGAGTCACAGCGAGGGCCCGAAGCTTTCTTT. It translates to CASSESQRGPEAFF.

This chain joins TRBV12-5 and TRBJ2-1; TRBD1 agrees at 9 bases. Germline CDR1 reads LGHNT; CDR2 reads FRNRAP. CDR3 length: 16 amino acids. The trim removed 1 base at V and 10 bases at J, leaving 11 bases unmatched. The CDR3 here is CASGLGARTGGGEQFF. The CDR3 coding sequence is TGTGCTAGTGGTTTGGGAGCACGAACAGGGGGCGGGGAGCAGTTCTTC.

This chain joins TRBV9 and TRBJ2-1; TRBD2 agrees at 11 bases. CDR1 and CDR2 (germline): SGDLS, YYNGEE. The CDR3 is 18 residues long. The V gene end was trimmed by 4 bases and the J gene end by 5 bases; junction bases not matched to a gene: 14. CDR3 nucleotide sequence: TGTGCCAGCAGCCCGAGTCCCTTTAGCGGGGGGGAAGACAATGAGCAGTTCTTC. Translation gives CASSPSPFSGGEDNEQFF.

The rearrangement joins TRBV9 to TRBJ1-3; no definite D call. The germline gives CDR1 SGDLS, CDR2 YYNGEE. V was shortened by 4 bases and J by 1 base, with 18 bases between the two germline ends. The CDR3 spans 17 residues. The CDR3 loop is CASSTPKVRESGNTIYF. The CDR3 coding sequence is TGTGCCAGCAGCACCCCGAAAGTGAGGGAGTCTGGAAACACCATATATTTT.

The rearrangement joins TRBV27 to TRBJ2-7; D might be TRBD2 (7 bases). The CDR3 is made up of 15 amino acids. V gave up 3 bases and J gave up 4 bases, with 16 bases separating them. Germline loops: CDR1 MNHEY, CDR2 SMNVEV (reference sequence). The CDR3 region has the DNA TGTGCCAGCAGTTTTGGGGGGGCCGCAGGTTACGAGCAGTACTTC. The encoded protein is CASSFGGAAGYEQYF.

The chain carries TRBV9 and TRBJ1-1; D remains ambiguous. V dropped 0 bases and J dropped 7 bases, with 7 bases sitting between them. Germline V gene data show CDR1 as SGDLS and CDR2 as YYNGEE. This CDR3 spans 12 amino acids. The CDR3 DNA reads as TGTGCCAGCAGCGTAGAATCGGGTGAAGCTTTCTTT. Translating it yields CASSVESGEAFF.